The entry that follows covers one T cell receptor beta chain sequence. Its antigen remains unidentified. The sample originates from a study of CD8 T cells in Susac syndrome. General study results and limits: The study acknowledged a relatively small number of individuals in its TCR sequencing and HLA analysis.

Germline-derived CDR1 and CDR2 are DFQATT and SNEGSKA (reference sequence). CDR3 length: 15 residues. Trimming stripped 0 bases from V and 3 bases from J, with 15 bases between. Random hexamers were used to reverse transcribe the RNA input (roughly 0.5 to 1 ug). Amplification of the TCR beta CDR3 was carried out by immunoSEQ multiplex PCR, which spanned a total of 54 Vbeta and 13 Jbeta segments. TCRdb used MiXCR to reprocess the immunoSEQ multiplex PCR reads, holding one entry per CDR3 protein. Of 150,000 to 200,000 distinct CDR3 sequences listed, around 96% are singletons. From blood CD8+ and CD4+ T cells, the TCR beta chain was sequenced. The CD8+ and CD4+ T cells were negatively isolated, with the TEMRA cells enriched by FACS.

The receptor was derived from a human donor with multiple sclerosis. The chain uses TRBV20-1 and TRBJ2-7, with D possibly TRBD2 on 5 matching bases. The specimen was CD8+ T cells from PBMCs. The CDR3 spells CSARDRPGKGYEQYF. The CDR3 DNA is TGCAGTGCTAGAGATCGTCCGGGGAAGGGCTACGAGCAGTACTTC.